This T cell receptor (beta chain) was observed in a study of response to subunit inactivated influenza vaccine (dated by TCRdb to the late 2010s). Turning to the overall study: Deep quantitative T cell receptor repertoire profiling was used in the study to track responses to a trivalent subunit inactivated influenza vaccine.

The V end gives up 0 bases and the J end 12 bases, leaving 19 bases in the junction not matched to a gene. CDR1 and CDR2, per the germline V gene (reference sequence), are DFQATT and SNEGSKA. The CDR3 runs 16 amino acids, cysteine and phenylalanine included. Only the CDR3 DNA is retained, 48 bases long and in frame from the first base. As for this clonotype: Its binding antigen is unknown. Per-base quality was not reported, and no clone a single base away is much larger than it.

Here is what the overall study found, with its caveats: The authors suggested that each seasonal influenza vaccination may recruit only a limited number of new T cells.

Library prep was done by RT-PCR. Sequencer: Illumina HiSeq 2500. In-frame beta chains were kept once TCRdb had trimmed the public reads at Q25 with fastp and called clones with MiXCR. When rows share a CDR3 protein, they turn into one entry using the most common DNA and genes. The sample profile shows roughly 570,000 distinct CDR3 sequences; 12% to 15% of them were found once. The top ten clones comprise around 10% of the sample. The rearrangement joined TRBV20-1 to TRBJ1-2; the junction holds 7 bases that match TRBD1. The sequences come from PBMCs from blood, collected approximately 13 days after vaccination. The source is a man between 45 and 60 years old who received an inactivated influenza vaccine. Donor details come from another sample of the same person, matched by shared clones. Here is the DNA: TGCAGTGCTAGAGATTCGACTTCACTAGGGGGGACAGACAACACCTTC. Translated, it gives CSARDSTSLGGTDNTF.